The sequence of this T cell receptor beta chain was determined in a study of T cells expressing NK-cell markers. Comments on this clonotype: No antigen is known for it.

General observations from the study: Dominant NKG2C+ clonotype frequencies of roughly 1.0-7.5% of CD8+ T cells were measured in over 5 donors.

The authors generated TCR beta cDNA through 5'RACE template switching with UMIs. TCRdb reanalyzed the 5' RACE reads, giving one entry per CDR3 protein sequence and no DNA. Its table records approximately 170,000 distinct CDR3 sequences. Sample: blood T cells: a sorted CD56 or NKG2C T cell subset, CD4+ or CD8+ T cells, or bulk PBMC T cells (not recorded which). The clonotype originates from a man aged 18-70 years in good health.

The CDR3 loop reads CASSYGGGQADTQYF. This chain connects TRBV28 to TRBJ2-3; checking the TCRdb D call of TRBD1 is not possible without DNA. Looked up from germline, CDR1 is MDHEN and CDR2 is SYDVKM. The CDR3 contains 15 residues.